This T cell receptor (beta chain) stems from a study of control samples from healthy donors and cancer patients. TCRdb's table, derived via immunoSEQ multiplex PCR, lists solely in-frame clones and lacks some. There are about 410,000 clones in the sample; 75% to 95% occur only once, and around 6.4% lies in the top ten. The germline V gene encodes CDR1 MNHEY and CDR2 SVGEGT. Trimming left V 0 bases short and J 2 bases short, with 13 bases between. CDR3 length equals 16 residues. This sequence originates from a man aged 40-49 years with head and neck cancer. This sequence joins TRBV6-2 or TRBV6-3 and TRBJ2-5; D not resolved. The sequenced sample was PBMCs. The CDR3 DNA reads TGTGCCAGCAGTTACTCGAGTCTAACAGAGCAAGAGACCCAGTACTTC. Amino acid sequence: CASSYSSLTEQETQYF.